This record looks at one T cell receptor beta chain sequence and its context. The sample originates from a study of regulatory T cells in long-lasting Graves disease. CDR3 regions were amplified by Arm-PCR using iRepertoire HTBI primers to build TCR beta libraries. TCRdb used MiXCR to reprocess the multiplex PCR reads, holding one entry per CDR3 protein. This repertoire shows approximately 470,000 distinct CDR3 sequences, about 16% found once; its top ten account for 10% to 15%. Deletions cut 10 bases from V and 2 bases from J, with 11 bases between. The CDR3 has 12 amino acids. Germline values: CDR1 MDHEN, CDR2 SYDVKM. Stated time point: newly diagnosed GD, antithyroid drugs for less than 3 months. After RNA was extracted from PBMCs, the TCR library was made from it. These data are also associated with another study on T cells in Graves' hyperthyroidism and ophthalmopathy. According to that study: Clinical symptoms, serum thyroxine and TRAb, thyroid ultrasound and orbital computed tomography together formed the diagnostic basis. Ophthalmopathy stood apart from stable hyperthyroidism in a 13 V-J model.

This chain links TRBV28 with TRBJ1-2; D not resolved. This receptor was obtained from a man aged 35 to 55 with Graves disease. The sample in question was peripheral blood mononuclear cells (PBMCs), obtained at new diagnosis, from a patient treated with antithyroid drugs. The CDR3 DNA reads TGTGCCACGAACGACCGAAACTATGGCTACACCTTC. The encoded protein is CATNDRNYGYTF.